Each of the 14 T cell receptor beta chains below was sequenced from the same sample in a study of T cell responses to AZD1222 COVID-19 vaccine (dated by TCRdb to the early 2020s). Interpreted using the paper, the time point label stands for: baseline before first vaccination. Receptor libraries were prepared by the immunoSEQ multiplex PCR assay. Sourced from immuneACCESS, this table was stored by TCRdb with only in-frame sequences that have V and J called. A share of the clones is absent; for the studies checked, an unresolved V gene accounts for under half, and the remainder has no known explanation. The sample table shows 130,000 to 150,000 clones, and around 88% are seen once. The top ten clones comprise around 16% of the sample. This specimen was peripheral blood, taken on day 0 of AZD1222 vaccination. The receptor source for this set is an adult in good health.

The rearrangement joins TRBV23-1 to TRBJ1-5; TRBD1 aligns across 7 bases. TRBV23-1 is identified as an open reading frame with a role that is uncertain. The CDR3 contains 18 residues. CDR3 bases: TGCGCAAGAGGCAGGGGGACACGGGAGGGCTTGGCCAATCAGCCCCAGCATTTT. It is translated as CARGRGTREGLANQPQHF.

This clone was found once. The chain is built from TRBV6-2 or TRBV6-3 and TRBJ1-2; D not resolved. There are 13 residues in the CDR3. The ends were cut back, 4 bases at V and 7 bases at J, with 13 bases in the middle. The germline V gene has CDR1 MNHEY and CDR2 SVGEGT. In DNA form, the CDR3 reads TGTGCCAGCAGTTTGACGGGTTTGCTTGGCTACACCTTC. Translating gives CASSLTGLLGYTF.

The genes are TRBV18 and TRBJ1-5; unclear D gene. This CDR3 region has 13 residues. Germline V gene data show CDR1 as KGHSH and CDR2 as LQKENI. V gave up 4 bases and J gave up 8 bases, with 12 bases separating them. Here the CDR3 reads CASSLGFVEPQHF. CDR3 DNA sequence: TGTGCCAGCTCACTGGGCTTTGTAGAGCCCCAGCATTTT. The complete variable domain, with remaining parts taken from reference TRBV18 and TRBJ1-5, reads NAGVMQNPRHLVRRRGQEARLRCSPMKGHSHVYWYRQLPEEGLKFMVYLQKENIIDESGMPKERFSAEFPKEGPSILRIQQVVRGDSAAYFCASSLGFVEPQHFGDGTRLSIL.

This rearrangement joins TRBV21-1 to TRBJ2-7; the table's D gene call, TRBD2, was not cross checked with the DNA. TRBV21-1 counts as a pseudogene. This CDR3 has 18 residues. The CDR3 loop reads CASSKFPTPTRSSYEQYF. The CDR3 DNA follows: TGTGCCAGCAGCAAATTCCCCACCCCAACAAGGAGCTCCTACGAGCAGTACTTC.

The chain uses TRBV6-5 and TRBJ2-1; possible D gene TRBD2, 5 bases. Germline V gene lookup returns CDR1 MNHEY and CDR2 SVGAGI. Trimming took off 8 bases at V and 0 bases at J, with 14 bases between the two ends. CDR3 length equals 15 residues. CDR3 DNA sequence: TGTGCCAGCTCCCCCCCGGGATTCTCCTACAATGAGCAGTTCTTC. Protein sequence: CASSPPGFSYNEQFF.

The J gene is TRBJ2-1, the V gene TRBV4-3; 12 bases are shared with TRBD1. CDR1 is LGHNA, CDR2 YSLEER, per germline. V lost 4 bases and J lost 8; bases outside the gene matches: 6. This CDR3 has 15 amino acids. This CDR3 is CASSRGGTGGDEQFF. In DNA, the CDR3 is TGCGCCAGCAGCCGAGGCGGGACAGGGGGCGATGAGCAGTTCTTC.

The rearrangement uses TRBV6-5 and TRBJ1-5, with a possible D match to TRBD1 (6 bases). CDR1 MNHEY and CDR2 SVGAGI come from the germline V gene. Trimming shortened V by 5 bases and J by 7 bases, and 12 bases separated the two germline ends. The CDR3 totals 13 residues. CDR3 residues: CASSPRGDQPQHF. The CDR3 coding sequence is TGTGCCAGCAGTCCCAGGGGAGACCAGCCCCAGCATTTT.

V and J are TRBV5-4 and TRBJ2-2; a weak D match, TRBD1 (5 bases). V was trimmed by 0 bases and J by 4 bases, leaving 13 bases between them. There are 16 residues in the CDR3. In germline, CDR1 is SGHNT, CDR2 YYREEE (reference sequence). CDR3 in amino acids: CASSLGGALATGELFF. Here the CDR3 DNA reads TGTGCCAGCAGCTTGGGTGGGGCATTGGCCACCGGGGAGCTGTTTTTT.

The chain joins TRBV5-4 to TRBJ1-3; tentatively, D is TRBD1 (6 bases). CDR1 and CDR2 from the germline V gene are SGHNT and YYREEE (reference sequence). V shed 4 bases and J shed 0 bases, with 11 bases lying between them. CDR3 length: 15 amino acids. The CDR3 loop is CASSSPTGSGNTIYF. CDR3 coding DNA: TGTGCCAGCAGCAGCCCGACAGGCTCTGGAAACACCATATATTTT. The complete variable domain, with remaining parts taken from reference TRBV5-4 and TRBJ1-3, reads ETGVTQSPTHLIKTRGQQVTLRCSSQSGHNTVSWYQQALGQGPQFIFQYYREEENGRGNFPPRFSGLQFPNYSSELNVNALELDDSALYLCASSSPTGSGNTIYFGEGSWLTVV.

Concerning this clone itself: In the same sample, other DNA sequences code for this CDR3. The rearrangement joins TRBV10-3 to TRBJ1-2, with TRBD1 identical over 7 bases. This CDR3 region has 14 residues. Germline V gives CDR1 ENHRY, CDR2 SYGVKD. With V trimmed by 2 bases and J by 0 bases, 0 bases remained unmatched. As DNA, the CDR3 is TGTGCCATCAGTGAGCAGGGGGCTAACTATGGCTACACCTTC. It specifies CAISEQGANYGYTF.

This clone was seen just once. This chain connects TRBV27 to TRBJ1-5; D is unresolved. There are 14 residues in the CDR3. CDR1 and CDR2 (germline): MNHEY, SMNVEV (reference sequence). V was cut by 5 bases and J by 6 bases, with 14 bases left in between. This chain's CDR3 is CASSIRPRGQPQHF. The CDR3 DNA follows: TGTGCCAGCAGTATCAGACCGCGAGGTCAGCCCCAGCATTTT.

V usage is TRBV6-4 and J usage is TRBJ1-1; D might be TRBD1 (5 bases). Germline CDR1 MRHNA, CDR2 SNTAGT. Trimming removed 6 bases from V and 4 bases from J, with 12 bases in between. The length of the CDR3 is 13 residues. CDR3 loop: CASSMTEGTEAFF. Here the CDR3 DNA reads TGTGCCAGCAGCATGACAGAGGGCACTGAAGCTTTCTTT.

This clone was observed a few times. This chain uses TRBV5-1 with TRBJ1-5; a possible D gene is TRBD1 (6 bases). The germline gives CDR1 SGHRS, CDR2 YFSETQ. CDR3 size: 16 residues. V was clipped by 6 bases and J by 0 bases, with 16 bases between them. CDR3 nucleotides: TGCGCCAGCATATCTGGGGGCCTTAATAGCAATCAGCCCCAGCATTTT. Translated, it gives CASISGGLNSNQPQHF.

V usage is TRBV5-1 and J usage is TRBJ1-3; 9 nucleotides align to TRBD1. The ends lost 2 bases at V and 0 bases at J; junction bases unmatched: 12. The CDR3 loop spans 19 amino acids. Germline V gene sequence: CDR1 SGHRS, CDR2 YFSETQ. The CDR3 DNA reads TGCGCCAGCAGCTTTGGGAGTGGGACAGGGTTCCTCTCTGGAAACACCATATATTTT. Its protein product is CASSFGSGTGFLSGNTIYF.